This entry features one T cell receptor beta chain sequence. Repertoires were generated with immunoSEQ multiplex PCR, while TCRdb's copy carries only in-frame clones and drops some. Of about 2 million clones listed, roughly 96% are singletons. The entry originates in a study of shared clonotypes between healthy human individuals. The CDR3 loop spans 13 amino acids. V lost 6 bases, J lost 6 bases, and 11 bases lay in between. Per germline, CDR1 KGHSH and CDR2 LQKENI. The origin of this receptor is a man aged 18 to 30 in good health. This chain joins TRBV18 and TRBJ2-2, with D unclear. Input material: naive CD4+ T cells sorted from blood. Regarding subset: CD45RA+ positively selected. The CDR3 region is CASSPSVAGELFF. CDR3 sequence (DNA): TGTGCCAGCTCCCCCTCGGTGGCCGGGGAGCTGTTTTTT.